These 21 T cell receptor beta chains share one sample of origin, sequenced in a study of cytomegalovirus exposure and HLA in healthy donors. The PCR was carried out with 60 Vbeta primers and 13 Jbeta primers. Clones were sequenced by immunoSEQ multiplex PCR, and TCRdb holds only the in-frame ones, with some missing. This sample has some 140,000 clones; 80% to 85% occur once, and the top ten carry roughly 1.2%. The specimen sequenced was PBMCs. The receptors stem from a male donor in good health and CMV-seropositive.

This clone was seen more than once but under ten times. The chain employs TRBV28 and TRBJ2-7, with 7 nucleotides matching TRBD1. Per the germline V gene, CDR1 is MDHEN and CDR2 is SYDVKM. Trimming removed 1 base from V and 0 bases from J; junction bases left unmatched: 3. This CDR3 contains 15 residues. CDR3 in DNA: TGTGCCAGCAGTTTATACGGGACAGTCTCCTACGAGCAGTACTTC. It codes for CASSLYGTVSYEQYF.

V usage is TRBV10-3 and J usage is TRBJ1-5; 9 bases agree with TRBD1. The V and J ends lost 0 bases and 0 bases, in that order; junction bases with no gene match: 12. This CDR3 contains 20 residues. Germline V gives CDR1 ENHRY, CDR2 SYGVKD. The CDR3 DNA reads as TGTGCCATCAGTGAGTCGAAGTGGAGACAGGGGGTTTCTAGCAATCAGCCCCAGCATTTT. It yields the protein CAISESKWRQGVSSNQPQHF.

This clone was observed once. The V gene is TRBV4-3, the J gene TRBJ2-7; D is unclear. The CDR3 runs to 15 residues. Trimming cost V 1 base and J 1 base, with 11 bases left between them. Germline V lookup: CDR1 LGHNA, CDR2 YSLEER. The DNA of the CDR3 is TGCGCCAGCAGCCAAGCATTGACTCGATCCTACGAGCAGTACTTC. Protein: CASSQALTRSYEQYF.

The chain recombines TRBV9 with TRBJ2-2, with TRBD2 matching over 9 bases. Looked up from germline, CDR1 is SGDLS and CDR2 is YYNGEE. The CDR3 covers 19 residues. The junction had 15 bases not matched to a gene; V was cut back by 3 bases and J by 3 bases. Here the CDR3 reads CASSAPYHMTSGYTGELFF. CDR3 bases: TGTGCCAGCAGCGCACCCTACCATATGACTAGCGGATACACCGGGGAGCTGTTTTTT.

The chain carries TRBV4-2 and TRBJ2-1; D gene ambiguous. CDR3 length: 14 amino acids. Germline assignment: CDR1 LGHNA and CDR2 YNFKEQ. Trimming stripped 0 bases from V and 10 bases from J, with 13 bases between. The CDR3 spells CASSQDLTSPEQFF. The CDR3 region has the DNA TGTGCCAGCAGCCAAGATTTGACTTCTCCAGAGCAGTTCTTC.

The rearrangement joins TRBV7-9 to TRBJ2-3, with TRBD2 identical over 13 bases. With V trimmed by 3 bases and J by 4 bases, 4 bases remained unmatched. CDR1 is SEHNR, CDR2 FQNEAQ, per germline (reference sequence). CDR3 length: 16 residues. CDR3 in amino acids: CASSFLGLAGADTQYF. In nucleotides, the CDR3 is TGTGCCAGCAGCTTCCTCGGACTAGCGGGAGCAGATACGCAGTATTTT.

CDR3 bases: TGTGCCTGGAGTAGGCTAGCGGGGGGGGAGACCCAGTACTTC. This translates into CAWSRLAGGETQYF. The chain employs TRBV30 and TRBJ2-5, with TRBD2 matching 12 bases. CDR3 length: 14 residues. Germline trimming cut 2 bases from V and 5 bases from J; bases unmatched to any gene: 3. Germline V lookup: CDR1 GTSNPN, CDR2 SVGIG (reference sequence).

The V and J genes are TRBV28 and TRBJ2-5; no definite D call. The DNA matches TRBJ2-7 better at its end, which makes the J call doubtful. From germline, CDR1 is MDHEN and CDR2 SYDVKM. This CDR3 spans 16 amino acids. The CDR3 sequence is CASSSPQARWYYEQYF. For the CDR3, the DNA is TGTGCCAGCAGTTCCCCCCAAGCGCGGTGGTACTACGAGCAGTACTTC.

The chain carries TRBV5-1 and TRBJ2-1; D not resolved. The V gene's germline CDR1 is SGHRS and CDR2 YFSETQ. V was clipped by 0 bases and J by 11 bases, with 6 bases between them. The CDR3 consists of 11 residues. CDR3 in DNA: TGCGCCAGCAGCTTGGGAGATAAGCAGTTCTTC. As protein: CASSLGDKQFF.

The chain is built from TRBV13 and TRBJ2-3, with TRBD1 as a possible D gene (7 bases). Germline-derived CDR1 and CDR2 are PRHDT and FYEKMQ (reference sequence). Between the trimmed V and J ends, which lost 5 bases and 8 bases, there was a span of 17 bases. The CDR3 loop spans 14 amino acids. The CDR3 reads CASSQPGGPGTQYF. CDR3 nucleotide sequence: TGTGCCAGCAGCCAGCCAGGGGGGCCTGGTACGCAGTATTTT.

This chain uses TRBV6-5 with TRBJ2-2, with TRBD2 as a possible D gene (6 bases). CDR1 and CDR2 (germline): MNHEY, SVGAGI. The germline V and J ends were trimmed by 3 bases and 5 bases, with 10 bases remaining between them. The CDR3 length is 14 residues. The CDR3 spells CASSYRGSTGELFF. CDR3 DNA sequence: TGTGCCAGCAGTTATCGGGGGTCTACCGGGGAGCTGTTTTTT.

The CDR3 is CASSTPGQGNTEAFF. CDR3 coding DNA: TGTGCCAGCAGTACCCCGGGACAGGGGAACACTGAAGCTTTCTTT. This chain links TRBV6-1 with TRBJ1-1; 9 bases align to TRBD1. CDR1 and CDR2 from the germline V gene are MNHNS and SASEGT. The CDR3 is 15 residues long. Trimming removed 5 bases from V and 1 base from J; junction bases left unmatched: 5.

J is TRBJ2-5 and V is TRBV7-3; 8 nucleotides line up with TRBD1. CDR1 is SGHTA, CDR2 FQGTGA, per germline. There are 15 residues in the CDR3. Germline trimming cut 0 bases from V and 4 bases from J; bases unmatched to any gene: 4. This chain's CDR3 is CASSLTGDRGETQYF. The CDR3 DNA reads as TGTGCCAGCAGCTTAACGGGCGACAGGGGAGAGACCCAGTACTTC.

V gene TRBV13 combines with J gene TRBJ1-1, with TRBD1 identical over 8 bases. CDR3 length: 15 amino acids. Germline CDR1 reads PRHDT; CDR2 reads FYEKMQ (reference sequence). With V trimmed by 5 bases and J by 1 base, 6 bases remained unmatched. The CDR3: CASSALQGGNTEAFF. CDR3 coding DNA: TGTGCCAGCAGCGCACTACAGGGGGGGAACACTGAAGCTTTCTTT. The variable domain in full, completed from reference TRBV13 and TRBJ1-1, reads AAGVIQSPRHLIKEKRETATLKCYPIPRHDTVYWYQQGPGQDPQFLISFYEKMQSDKGSIPDRFSAQQFSDYHSELNMSSLELGDSALYFCASSALQGGNTEAFFGQGTRLTVV.

This sequence joins TRBV6-1 and TRBJ2-7; the D gene is possibly TRBD2 (6 bases). CDR3 length equals 15 residues. V shed 5 bases and J shed 0 bases, with 14 bases lying between them. CDR1 is MNHNS, CDR2 SASEGT, per germline. The CDR3 here is CASSTYPGDSYEQYF. The CDR3 nucleotides read TGTGCCAGCAGTACCTACCCGGGGGACTCCTACGAGCAGTACTTC.

This chain links TRBV7-9 with TRBJ1-5; weak D call: TRBD1 (5 bases). Germline CDR1 SEHNR, CDR2 FQNEAQ (reference sequence). CDR3 length equals 14 residues. Trimming pared 3 bases from V and 6 bases from J, leaving 12 bases between. As DNA, the CDR3 is TGTGCCAGCAGCTTTGAAGGGGCAGTTCAGCCCCAGCATTTT. Translating gives CASSFEGAVQPQHF. Complete variable domain (other parts from reference TRBV7-9 and TRBJ1-5): DTGVSQNPRHKITKRGQNVTFRCDPISEHNRLYWYRQTLGQGPEFLTYFQNEAQLEKSRLLSDRFSAERPKGSFSTLEIQRTEQGDSAMYLCASSFEGAVQPQHFGDGTRLSIL.

The genes are TRBV6-4 and TRBJ2-1, with TRBD1 as a possible D gene (6 bases). Between the trimmed V and J ends, which lost 6 bases and 7 bases, there was a span of 16 bases. The CDR3 is made up of 14 amino acids. Germline V CDR1 and CDR2: MRHNA, SNTAGT. CDR3 DNA sequence: TGTGCCAGCAGGCTCTCTGAGGGGGTGAATGAGCAGTTCTTC. Residues: CASRLSEGVNEQFF.

The rearrangement links TRBV5-6 to TRBJ2-1; the D is unclear. The V end was cut by 4 bases, the J end by 8 bases, with 10 bases between. The V gene's germline CDR1 is SGHDT and CDR2 YYEEEE. The CDR3 totals 12 residues. The CDR3 protein is CASSPARDEQFF. In DNA, the CDR3 is TGTGCCAGCAGCCCCGCTCGAGATGAGCAGTTCTTC. The full variable domain, completed using reference TRBV5-6 and TRBJ2-1, is DAGVTQSPTHLIKTRGQQVTLRCSPKSGHDTVSWYQQALGQGPQFIFQYYEEEERQRGNFPDRFSGHQFPNYSSELNVNALLLGDSALYLCASSPARDEQFFGPGTRLTVL.

This clone was counted only a few times. This chain joins TRBV27 and TRBJ1-3; no firm D call. The CDR3 is made up of 13 amino acids. The germline V gene has CDR1 MNHEY and CDR2 SMNVEV (reference sequence). Trimming took off 5 bases at V and 4 bases at J, with 9 bases between the two ends. The CDR3 loop is CASSPGYGNTIYF. The DNA for the CDR3 is TGTGCCAGCAGTCCGGGGTACGGAAACACCATATATTTT.

The V and J genes are TRBV19 and TRBJ1-2; TRBD1 matches at 9 bases. V lost 4 bases and J lost 4; bases outside the gene matches: 13. Germline loops: CDR1 LNHDA, CDR2 SQIVND (reference sequence). This CDR3 spans 17 amino acids. This CDR3 is CASSTHTGGADPYGYTF. The CDR3 region has the DNA TGTGCCAGTAGTACACATACAGGGGGCGCGGATCCCTATGGCTACACCTTC. Full variable domain (remainder filled in from reference TRBV19 and TRBJ1-2): DGGITQSPKYLFRKEGQNVTLSCEQNLNHDAMYWYRQDPGQGLRLIYYSQIVNDFQKGDIAEGYSVSREKKESFPLTVTSAQKNPTAFYLCASSTHTGGADPYGYTFGSGTRLTVV.

This rearrangement joins TRBV10-2 to TRBJ1-2; 12 positions agree with TRBD1. From germline, CDR1 is WSHSY and CDR2 SAAADI. V lost 4 bases to trimming and J lost 4 bases; unmatched junction nucleotides: 4. CDR3 size: 15 residues. The CDR3 protein is CASSVGTGGPYGYTF. The CDR3 DNA follows: TGCGCCAGCAGTGTTGGGACAGGGGGCCCCTATGGCTACACCTTC.